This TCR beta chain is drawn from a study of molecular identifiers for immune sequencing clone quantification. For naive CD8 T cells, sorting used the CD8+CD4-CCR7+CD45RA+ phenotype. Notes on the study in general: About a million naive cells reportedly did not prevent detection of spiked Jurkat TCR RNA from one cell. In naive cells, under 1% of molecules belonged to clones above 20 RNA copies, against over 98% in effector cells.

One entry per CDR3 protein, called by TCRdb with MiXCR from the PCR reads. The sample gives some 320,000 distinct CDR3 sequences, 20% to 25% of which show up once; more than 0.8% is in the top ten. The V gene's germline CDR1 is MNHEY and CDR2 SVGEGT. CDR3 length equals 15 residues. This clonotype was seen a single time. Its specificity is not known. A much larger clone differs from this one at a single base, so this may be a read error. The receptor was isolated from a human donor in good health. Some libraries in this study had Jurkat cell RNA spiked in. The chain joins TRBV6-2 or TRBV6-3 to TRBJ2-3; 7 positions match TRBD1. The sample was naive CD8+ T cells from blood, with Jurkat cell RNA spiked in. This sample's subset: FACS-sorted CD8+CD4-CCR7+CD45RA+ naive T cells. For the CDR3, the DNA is TGTGTCAGCAGTGGGACAGCGGCCGGCACAGATACGCAGTATTTT. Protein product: CVSSGTAAGTDTQYF.